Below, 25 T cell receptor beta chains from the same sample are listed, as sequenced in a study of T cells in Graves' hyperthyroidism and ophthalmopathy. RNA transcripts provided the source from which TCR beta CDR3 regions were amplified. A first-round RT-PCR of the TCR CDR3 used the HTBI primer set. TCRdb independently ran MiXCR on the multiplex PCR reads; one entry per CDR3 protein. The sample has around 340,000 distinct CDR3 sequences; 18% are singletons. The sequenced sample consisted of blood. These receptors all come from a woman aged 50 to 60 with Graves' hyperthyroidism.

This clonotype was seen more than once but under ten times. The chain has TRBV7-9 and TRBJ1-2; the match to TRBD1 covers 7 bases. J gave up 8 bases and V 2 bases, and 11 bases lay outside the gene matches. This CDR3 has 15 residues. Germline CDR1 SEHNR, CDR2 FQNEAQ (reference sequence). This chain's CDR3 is CASSLSPGQARGYTF. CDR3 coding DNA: TGTGCCAGCAGCTTAAGCCCCGGACAGGCGAGGGGCTACACCTTC.

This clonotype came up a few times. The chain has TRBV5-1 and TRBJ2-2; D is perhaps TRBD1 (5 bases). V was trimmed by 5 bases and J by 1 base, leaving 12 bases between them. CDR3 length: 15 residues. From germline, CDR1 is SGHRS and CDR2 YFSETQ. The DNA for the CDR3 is TGCGCCAGCAGAGTAGGTGACAGGAACACCGGGGAGCTGTTTTTT. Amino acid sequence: CASRVGDRNTGELFF.

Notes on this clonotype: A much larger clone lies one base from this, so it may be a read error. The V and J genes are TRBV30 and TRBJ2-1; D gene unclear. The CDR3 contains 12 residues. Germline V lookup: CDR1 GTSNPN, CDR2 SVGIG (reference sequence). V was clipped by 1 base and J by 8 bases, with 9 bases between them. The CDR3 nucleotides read TGTGCCTGGAGTGGGGTCCGCGATGAGCAGTTCTTC. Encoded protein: CAWSGVRDEQFF.

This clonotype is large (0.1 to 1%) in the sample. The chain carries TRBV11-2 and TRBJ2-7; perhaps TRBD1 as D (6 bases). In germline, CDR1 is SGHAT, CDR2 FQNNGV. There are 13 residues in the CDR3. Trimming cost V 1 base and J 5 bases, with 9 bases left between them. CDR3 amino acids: CASSLGGGNEQYF. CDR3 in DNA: TGTGCCAGCAGCTTAGGAGGGGGAAACGAGCAGTACTTC.

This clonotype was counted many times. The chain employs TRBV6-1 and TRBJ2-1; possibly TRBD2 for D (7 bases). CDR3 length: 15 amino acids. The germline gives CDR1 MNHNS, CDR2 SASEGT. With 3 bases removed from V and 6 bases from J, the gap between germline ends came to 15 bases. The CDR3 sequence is CASSDSAGARNEQFF. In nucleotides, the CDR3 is TGTGCCAGCAGTGACTCGGCGGGGGCTCGCAATGAGCAGTTCTTC.

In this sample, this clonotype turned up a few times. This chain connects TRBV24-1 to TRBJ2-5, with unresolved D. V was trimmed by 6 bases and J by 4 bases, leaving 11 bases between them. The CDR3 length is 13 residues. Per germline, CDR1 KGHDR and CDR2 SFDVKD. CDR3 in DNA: TGTGCCACCAGTTCGGCAGCTACAGAGACCCAGTACTTC. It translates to CATSSAATETQYF.

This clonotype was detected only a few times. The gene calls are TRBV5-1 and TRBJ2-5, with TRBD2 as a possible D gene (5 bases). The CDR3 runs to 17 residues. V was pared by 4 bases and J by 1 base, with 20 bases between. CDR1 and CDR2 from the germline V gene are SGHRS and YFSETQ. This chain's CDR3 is CASSPGNEPTIQETQYF. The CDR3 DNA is TGCGCCAGCAGCCCGGGAAATGAACCGACGATCCAAGAGACCCAGTACTTC. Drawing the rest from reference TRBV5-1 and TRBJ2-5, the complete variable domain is KAGVTQTPRYLIKTRGQQVTLSCSPISGHRSVSWYQQTPGQGLQFLFEYFSETQRNKGNFPGRFSGRQFSNSRSEMNVSTLELGDSALYLCASSPGNEPTIQETQYFGPGTRLLVL.

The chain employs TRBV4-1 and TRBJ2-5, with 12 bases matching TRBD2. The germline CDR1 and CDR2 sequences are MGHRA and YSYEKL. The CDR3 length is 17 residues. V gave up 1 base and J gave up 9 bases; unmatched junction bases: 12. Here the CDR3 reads CASSQGPPSGGATAQYF. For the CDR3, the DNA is TGCGCCAGCAGCCAAGGCCCCCCTAGCGGGGGGGCAACGGCCCAGTACTTC.

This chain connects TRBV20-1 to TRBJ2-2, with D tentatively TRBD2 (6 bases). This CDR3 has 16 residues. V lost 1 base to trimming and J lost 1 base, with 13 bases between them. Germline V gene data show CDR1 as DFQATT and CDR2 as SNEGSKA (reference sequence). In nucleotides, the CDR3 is TGCAGTGCTAGAGCGAGGGACTTCCTGAACACCGGGGAGCTGTTTTTT. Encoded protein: CSARARDFLNTGELFF.

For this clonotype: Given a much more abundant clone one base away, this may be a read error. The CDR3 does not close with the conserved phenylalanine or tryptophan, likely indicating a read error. The CDR3 sequence: CASSPRRLAGLAGELFL. In DNA form, the CDR3 reads TGTGCCAGCTCACCACGAAGACTAGCTGGGTTAGCCGGGGAGCTGTTTCTT. The chain combines TRBV18 with TRBJ2-2, with 7 bases lining up with TRBD2. Germline values: CDR1 KGHSH, CDR2 LQKENI. This CDR3 is 17 amino acids long. The V gene end was trimmed by 1 base and the J gene end by 6 bases; junction bases not matched to a gene: 11.

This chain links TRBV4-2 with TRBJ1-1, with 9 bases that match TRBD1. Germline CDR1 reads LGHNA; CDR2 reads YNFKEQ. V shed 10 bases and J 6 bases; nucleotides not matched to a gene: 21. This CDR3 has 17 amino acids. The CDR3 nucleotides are TGTGCCACCCGCGGACTGGGACAGGGCACTAGTATCGCTGAAGCTTTCTTT. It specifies CATRGLGQGTSIAEAFF.

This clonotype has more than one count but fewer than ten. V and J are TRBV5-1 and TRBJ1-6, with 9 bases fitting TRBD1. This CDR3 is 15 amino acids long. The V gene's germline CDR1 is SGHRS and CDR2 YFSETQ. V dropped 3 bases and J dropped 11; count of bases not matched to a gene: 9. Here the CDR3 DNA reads TGCGCCAGCAGCTCAACCCGAGGGACAGGGACACCCCTCCACTTT. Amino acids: CASSSTRGTGTPLHF.

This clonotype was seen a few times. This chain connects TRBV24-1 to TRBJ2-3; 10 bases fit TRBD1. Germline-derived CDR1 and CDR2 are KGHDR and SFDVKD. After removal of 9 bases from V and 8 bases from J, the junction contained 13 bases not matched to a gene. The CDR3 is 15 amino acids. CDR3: CATRAGTGELVTQYF. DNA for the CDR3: TGTGCCACCCGCGCCGGGACAGGGGAATTAGTTACGCAGTATTTT.

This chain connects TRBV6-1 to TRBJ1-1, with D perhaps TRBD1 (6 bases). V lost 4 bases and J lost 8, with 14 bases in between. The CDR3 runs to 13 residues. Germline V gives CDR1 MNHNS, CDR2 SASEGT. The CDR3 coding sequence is TGTGCCAGCAGTGCAGGGGTCTTAGAAGAAGCTTTCTTT. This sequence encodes CASSAGVLEEAFF.

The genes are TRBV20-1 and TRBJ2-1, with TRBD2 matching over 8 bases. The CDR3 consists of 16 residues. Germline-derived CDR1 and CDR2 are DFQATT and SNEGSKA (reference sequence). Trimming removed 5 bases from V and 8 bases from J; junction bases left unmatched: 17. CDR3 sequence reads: CSAPTSAAGAVDEQFF. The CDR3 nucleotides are TGCAGTGCTCCGACAAGTGCAGCGGGGGCTGTCGATGAGCAGTTCTTC.

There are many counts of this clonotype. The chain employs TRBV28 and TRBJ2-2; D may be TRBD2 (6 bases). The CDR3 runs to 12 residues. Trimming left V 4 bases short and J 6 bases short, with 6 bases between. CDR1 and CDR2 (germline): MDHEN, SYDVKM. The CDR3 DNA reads TGTGCCAGCAGTTCTAGCGCCGGGGAGCTGTTTTTT. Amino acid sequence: CASSSSAGELFF.

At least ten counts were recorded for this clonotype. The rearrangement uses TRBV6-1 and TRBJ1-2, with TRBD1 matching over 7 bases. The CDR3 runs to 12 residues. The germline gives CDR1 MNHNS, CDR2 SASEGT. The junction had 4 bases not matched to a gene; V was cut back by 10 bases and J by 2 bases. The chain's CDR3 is CATWTGNYGYTF. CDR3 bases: TGTGCCACCTGGACAGGAAACTATGGCTACACCTTC.

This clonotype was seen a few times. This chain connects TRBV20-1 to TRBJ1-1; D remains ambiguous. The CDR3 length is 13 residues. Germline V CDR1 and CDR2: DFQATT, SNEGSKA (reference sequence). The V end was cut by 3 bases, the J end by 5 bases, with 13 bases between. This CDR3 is CSASNGRATEAFF. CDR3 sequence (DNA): TGCAGTGCTAGTAATGGTCGGGCGACTGAAGCTTTCTTT.

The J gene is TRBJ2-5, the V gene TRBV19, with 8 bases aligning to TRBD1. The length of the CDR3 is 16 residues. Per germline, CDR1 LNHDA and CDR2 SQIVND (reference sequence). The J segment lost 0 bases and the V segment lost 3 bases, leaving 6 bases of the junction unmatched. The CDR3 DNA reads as TGTGCCAGTAGTATTACAGGGGGAACTCACCAAGAGACCCAGTACTTC. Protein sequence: CASSITGGTHQETQYF.

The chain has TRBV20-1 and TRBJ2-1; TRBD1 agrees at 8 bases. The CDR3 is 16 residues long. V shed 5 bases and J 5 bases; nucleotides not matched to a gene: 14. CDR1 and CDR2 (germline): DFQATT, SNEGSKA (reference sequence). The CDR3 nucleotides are TGCAGTGCTTGGAGAGGTGACAGGGGAGGAGACAATGAGCAGTTCTTC. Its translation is CSAWRGDRGGDNEQFF.

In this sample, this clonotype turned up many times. The CDR3 loop is CASSLSLARGTNEQFF. The CDR3 nucleotides read TGTGCCAGCAGCTTATCCCTAGCGAGGGGGACCAATGAGCAGTTCTTC. The chain links TRBV7-8 to TRBJ2-1, with D perhaps given as TRBD1 or TRBD2 (6 bases each). V dropped 2 bases and J dropped 6 bases, with 17 bases sitting between them. The germline CDR1 and CDR2 sequences are SGHVS and FQNEAQ. This CDR3 region has 16 residues.

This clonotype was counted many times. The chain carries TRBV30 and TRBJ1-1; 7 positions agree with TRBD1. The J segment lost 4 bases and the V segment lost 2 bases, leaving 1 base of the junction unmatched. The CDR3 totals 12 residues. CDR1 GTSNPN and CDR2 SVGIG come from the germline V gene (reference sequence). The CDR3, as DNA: TGTGCCTGGAGTCGGACAGGCACTGAAGCTTTCTTT. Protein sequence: CAWSRTGTEAFF.

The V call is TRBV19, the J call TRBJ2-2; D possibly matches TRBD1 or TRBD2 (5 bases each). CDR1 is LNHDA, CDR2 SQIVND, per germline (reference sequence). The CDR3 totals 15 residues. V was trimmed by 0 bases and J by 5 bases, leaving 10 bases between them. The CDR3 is CASSIDRWGTGELFF. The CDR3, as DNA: TGTGCCAGTAGTATAGATAGGTGGGGGACCGGGGAGCTGTTTTTT.

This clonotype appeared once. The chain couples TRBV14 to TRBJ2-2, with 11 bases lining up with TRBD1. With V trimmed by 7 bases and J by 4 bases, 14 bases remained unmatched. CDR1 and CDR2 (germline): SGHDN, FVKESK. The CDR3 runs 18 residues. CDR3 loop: CASKKGQGALRGTGELFF. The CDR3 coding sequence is TGTGCCAGCAAAAAAGGACAGGGGGCGCTCAGAGGCACCGGGGAGCTGTTTTTT.

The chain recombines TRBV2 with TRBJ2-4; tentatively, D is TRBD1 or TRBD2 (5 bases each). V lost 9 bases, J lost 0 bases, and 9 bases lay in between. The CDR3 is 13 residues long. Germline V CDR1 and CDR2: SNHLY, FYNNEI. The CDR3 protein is CARSGTAKNIQYF. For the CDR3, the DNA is TGTGCCAGATCCGGGACAGCCAAAAACATTCAGTACTTC. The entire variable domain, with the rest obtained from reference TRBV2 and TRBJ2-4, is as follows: EPEVTQTPSHQVTQMGQEVILRCVPISNHLYFYWYRQILGQKVEFLVSFYNNEISEKSEIFDDQFSVERPDGSNFTLKIRSTKLEDSAMYFCARSGTAKNIQYFGAGTRLSVL.